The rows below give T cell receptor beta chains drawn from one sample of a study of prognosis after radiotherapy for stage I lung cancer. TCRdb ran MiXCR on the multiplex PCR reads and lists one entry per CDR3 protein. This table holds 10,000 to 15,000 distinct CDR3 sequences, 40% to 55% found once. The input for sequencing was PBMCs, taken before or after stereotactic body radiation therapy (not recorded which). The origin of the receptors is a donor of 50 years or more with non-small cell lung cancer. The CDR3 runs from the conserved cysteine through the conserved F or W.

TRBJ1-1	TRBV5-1	CASRGGRGNTEAFF
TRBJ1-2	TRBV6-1	CASSEQIYGYTF
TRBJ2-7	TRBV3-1	CASSPGGYEQYF
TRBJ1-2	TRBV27	CASSLSIAGQGQGYTF
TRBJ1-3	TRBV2	CASSEAGWGNTIYF
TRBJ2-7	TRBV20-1	CSAEKKREAYEQYF
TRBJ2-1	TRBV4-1	CASSQEPAWNPRFF
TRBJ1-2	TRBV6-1	CATTQGGSGYTF
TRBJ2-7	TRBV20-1	CSARVLEDRLIDEQYF
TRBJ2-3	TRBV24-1	CATSDPRSTSTDTQYF
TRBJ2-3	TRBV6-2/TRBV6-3	CASSLGQSDTQYF
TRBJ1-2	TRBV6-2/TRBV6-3	CASSEFKSAGPGYGYTF
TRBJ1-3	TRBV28	CASSLSGSSSGNTIYF
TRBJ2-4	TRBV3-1	CASSQGVLGKNIQYF
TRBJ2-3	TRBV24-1	CATSDMGIDTDTQYF
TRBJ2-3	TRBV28	CASRSEWTGGVDTQYF
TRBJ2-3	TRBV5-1	CASSNTGTSQDTQYF
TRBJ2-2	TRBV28	CASQRTGELFLFF
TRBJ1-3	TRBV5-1	CASSARTGPGNTIYF
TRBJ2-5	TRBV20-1	CSASPWQAQETQYF
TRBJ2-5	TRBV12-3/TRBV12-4	CASSSNRGLETQYF
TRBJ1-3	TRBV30	CAWSVPGSSGNTIYF
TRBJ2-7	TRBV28	CASSFSSGQDQRVQYF
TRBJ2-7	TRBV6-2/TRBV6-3	CASSPGGTGGNEQYF
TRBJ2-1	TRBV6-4	CASRGLAVYNEQFF
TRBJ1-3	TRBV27	CASSLRGVGNTIYF
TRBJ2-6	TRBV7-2	CASSSYGQPSGANVLTF
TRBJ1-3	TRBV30	CAWSVSGAYWNTIYF
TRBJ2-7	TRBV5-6	CASSLPKGSRNF
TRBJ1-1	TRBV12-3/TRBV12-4	CASTKGTEAFF
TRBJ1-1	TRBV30	CAWSLKKGGLFPSEAFF
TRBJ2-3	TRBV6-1	CASSNLAVTDTQYF
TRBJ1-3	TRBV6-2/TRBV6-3	CASSDRGNTIYF
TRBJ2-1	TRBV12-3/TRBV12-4	CASSPFGTTLNEQFF
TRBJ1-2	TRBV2	CASRERSYGYTF
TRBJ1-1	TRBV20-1	CSAGSLNTEAFF
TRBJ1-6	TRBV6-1	CASRKGLPLQF
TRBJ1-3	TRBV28	CASSLANRYSGNTIYF
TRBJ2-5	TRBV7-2	CASSRDRQETQYF
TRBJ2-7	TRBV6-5	CASSSDYGQGMAYEQYF
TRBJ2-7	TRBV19	CASSTQLSDEQYF
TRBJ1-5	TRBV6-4	CASSYYDRGNQPQHF
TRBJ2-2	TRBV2	CASSDNGPGELFF
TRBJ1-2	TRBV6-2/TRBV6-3	CASTSGPQIYGYTF
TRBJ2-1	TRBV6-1	CASSVVQGVEQFF
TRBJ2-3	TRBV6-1	CASSRLTRIDTQYF
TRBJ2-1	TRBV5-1	CASSLGDSRVDEQFF
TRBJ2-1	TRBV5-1	CVSSLILTSGDEQFF
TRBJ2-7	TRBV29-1	CSVETFSGASYEQYF
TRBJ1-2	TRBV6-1	CASIRNRELNYGYTF
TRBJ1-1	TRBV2	CASSYTGMTEAFF
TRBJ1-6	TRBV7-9	CASSGGNSPLHF